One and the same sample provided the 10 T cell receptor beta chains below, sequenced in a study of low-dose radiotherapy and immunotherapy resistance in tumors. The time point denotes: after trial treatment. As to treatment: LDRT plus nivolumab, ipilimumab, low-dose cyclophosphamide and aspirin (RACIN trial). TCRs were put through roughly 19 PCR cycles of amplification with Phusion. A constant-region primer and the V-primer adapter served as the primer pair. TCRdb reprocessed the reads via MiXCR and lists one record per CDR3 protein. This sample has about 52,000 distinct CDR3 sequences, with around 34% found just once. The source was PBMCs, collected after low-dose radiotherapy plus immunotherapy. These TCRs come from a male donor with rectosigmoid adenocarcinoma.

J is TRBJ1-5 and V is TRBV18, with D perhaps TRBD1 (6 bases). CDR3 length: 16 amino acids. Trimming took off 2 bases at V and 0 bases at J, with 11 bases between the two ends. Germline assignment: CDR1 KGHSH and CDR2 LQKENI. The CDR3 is CASSPGGQNSNQPQHF. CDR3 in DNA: TGTGCCAGCTCACCAGGGGGACAAAATAGCAATCAGCCCCAGCATTTT.

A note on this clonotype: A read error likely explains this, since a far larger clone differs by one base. CDR3 sequence reads: CASSLGQGSRDTQHF. CDR3 nucleotide sequence: TGTGCCAGCAGCTTAGGCCAGGGTAGTAGAGATACGCAGCATTTT. The chain joins TRBV5-3 to TRBJ2-3; D is perhaps TRBD1 (5 bases). The closer fit of TRBJ1-5 to the DNA end suggests the J call may be wrong. TRBV5-3 is given ORF status, its function remaining uncertain. This CDR3 comprises 15 residues.

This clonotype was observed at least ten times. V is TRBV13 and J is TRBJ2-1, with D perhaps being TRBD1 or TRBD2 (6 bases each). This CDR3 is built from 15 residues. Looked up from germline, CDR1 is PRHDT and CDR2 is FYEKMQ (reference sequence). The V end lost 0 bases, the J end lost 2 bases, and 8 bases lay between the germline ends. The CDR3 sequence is CASSLGGGTYNEQFF. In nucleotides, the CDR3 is TGTGCCAGCAGCTTAGGCGGGGGCACCTACAATGAGCAGTTCTTC.

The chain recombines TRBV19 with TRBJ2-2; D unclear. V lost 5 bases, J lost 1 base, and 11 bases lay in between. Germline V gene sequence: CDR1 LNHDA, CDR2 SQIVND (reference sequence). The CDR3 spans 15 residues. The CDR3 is CASSHLLGNTGELFF. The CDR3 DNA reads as TGTGCCAGTAGTCATCTCTTGGGGAACACCGGGGAGCTGTTTTTT.

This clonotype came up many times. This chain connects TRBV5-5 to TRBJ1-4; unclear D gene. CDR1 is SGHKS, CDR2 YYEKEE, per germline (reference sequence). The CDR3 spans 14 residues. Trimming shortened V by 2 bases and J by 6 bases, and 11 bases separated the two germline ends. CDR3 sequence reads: CASSLRVGDEKLFF. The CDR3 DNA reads TGTGCCAGCAGCTTACGGGTCGGCGATGAAAAACTGTTTTTT.

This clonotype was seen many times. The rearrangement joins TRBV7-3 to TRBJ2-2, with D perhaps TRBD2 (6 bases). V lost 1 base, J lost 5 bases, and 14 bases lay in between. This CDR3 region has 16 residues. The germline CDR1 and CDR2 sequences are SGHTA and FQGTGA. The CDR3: CASSLKGTFPTGELFF. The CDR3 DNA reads TGTGCCAGCAGCTTAAAGGGGACTTTCCCTACCGGGGAGCTGTTTTTT.

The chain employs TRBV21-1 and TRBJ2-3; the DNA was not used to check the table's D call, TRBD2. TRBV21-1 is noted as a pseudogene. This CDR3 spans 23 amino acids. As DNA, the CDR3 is TGTGCCAGCAGCAAAGTGGGACAGCCGGGACTAGCAGCAAAGTTTGGCATTTCAGATACGCAGTATTTT. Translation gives CASSKVGQPGLAAKFGISDTQYF.

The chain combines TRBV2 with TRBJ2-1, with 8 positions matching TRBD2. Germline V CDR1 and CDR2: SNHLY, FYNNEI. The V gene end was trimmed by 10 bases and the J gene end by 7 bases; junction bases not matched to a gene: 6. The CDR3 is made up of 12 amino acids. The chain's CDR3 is CATRGGTNEQFF. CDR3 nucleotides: TGTGCCACCCGGGGGGGCACGAATGAGCAGTTCTTC. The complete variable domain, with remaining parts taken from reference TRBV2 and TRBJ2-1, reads EPEVTQTPSHQVTQMGQEVILRCVPISNHLYFYWYRQILGQKVEFLVSFYNNEISEKSEIFDDQFSVERPDGSNFTLKIRSTKLEDSAMYFCATRGGTNEQFFGPGTRLTVL.

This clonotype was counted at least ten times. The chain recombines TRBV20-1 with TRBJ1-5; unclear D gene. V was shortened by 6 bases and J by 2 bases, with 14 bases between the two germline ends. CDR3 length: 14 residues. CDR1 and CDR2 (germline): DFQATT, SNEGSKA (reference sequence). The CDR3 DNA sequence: TGCAGTGCCTACCGTAAAGAGGGCAATCAGCCCCAGCATTTT. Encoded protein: CSAYRKEGNQPQHF.

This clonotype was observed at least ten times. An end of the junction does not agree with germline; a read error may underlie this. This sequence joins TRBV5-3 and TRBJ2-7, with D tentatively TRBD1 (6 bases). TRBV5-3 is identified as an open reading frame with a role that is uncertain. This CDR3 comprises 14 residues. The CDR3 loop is CASSLHRDSYEQYF. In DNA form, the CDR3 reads TGTGCCAGCAGCTTACACAGGGATTCCTACGAGCAGTACTTC.